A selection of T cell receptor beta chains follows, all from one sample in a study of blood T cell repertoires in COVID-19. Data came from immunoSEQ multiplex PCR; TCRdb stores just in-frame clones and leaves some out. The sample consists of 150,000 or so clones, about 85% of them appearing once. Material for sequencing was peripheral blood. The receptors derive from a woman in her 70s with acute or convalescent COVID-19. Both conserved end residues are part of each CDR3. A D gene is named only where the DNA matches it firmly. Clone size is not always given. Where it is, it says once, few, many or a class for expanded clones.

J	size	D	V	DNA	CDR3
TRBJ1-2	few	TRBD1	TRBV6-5	TGTGCCAGCAGTTACCGAGTAGGGGGCATCTATGGCTACACCTTC	CASSYRVGGIYGYTF
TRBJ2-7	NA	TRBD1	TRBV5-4	TGTGCCAGCAGCTCGCCAGACAGGGGTCGGTACGAGCAGTACTTC	CASSSPDRGRYEQYF
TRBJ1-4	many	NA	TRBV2	TGTGCCAGCAGTGACGGGGGAGTCGGGACTAATGAAAAACTGTTTTTT	CASSDGGVGTNEKLFF
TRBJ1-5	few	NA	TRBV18	TGTGCCAGCTCTTCACAGGGAGGCAATCAGCCCCAGCATTTT	CASSSQGGNQPQHF
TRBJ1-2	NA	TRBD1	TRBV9	TGTGCCAGCAGCCTCGGACAGGGGGTTTCTAACTATGGCTACACCTTC	CASSLGQGVSNYGYTF
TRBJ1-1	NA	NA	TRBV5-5	TGTGCCAGCAGCTTGTATGGGGACTGGTCTGAAGCTTTCTTT	CASSLYGDWSEAFF
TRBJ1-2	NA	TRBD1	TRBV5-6	TGTGCCAGCAGCTTGGGAACAGGGGTTAACTATGGCTACACCTTC	CASSLGTGVNYGYTF
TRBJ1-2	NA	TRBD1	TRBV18	TGTGCCAGCTCATCCACGACAGGGGTGTTCTATGGCTACACCTTC	CASSSTTGVFYGYTF
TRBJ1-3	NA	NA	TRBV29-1	TGCAGCGTTGTTGAGGGCTCTGGAAACACCATATATTTT	CSVVEGSGNTIYF
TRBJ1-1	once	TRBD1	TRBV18	TGTGCCAGCTCACCCGGGACAGGGGGCTGGGCTGAAGCTTTCTTT	CASSPGTGGWAEAFF
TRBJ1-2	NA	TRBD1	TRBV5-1	TGCGCCAGCAGCTTGGCCGCCGGGACAGAGTATGGCTACACCTTC	CASSLAAGTEYGYTF
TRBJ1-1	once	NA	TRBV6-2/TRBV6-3	TGTGCCAGCAGTTACATTGGGCCGCATCTAATAATCGCGGGCAACACTGAAGCTTTCTTT	CASSYIGPHLIIAGNTEAFF
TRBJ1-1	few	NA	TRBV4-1	TGCGCCAGCAGCCAAGAGCGGCGGATGAACACTGAAGCTTTCTTT	CASSQERRMNTEAFF
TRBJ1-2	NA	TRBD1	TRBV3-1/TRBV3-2	TGTGCCAGCGGTTCAGGGACAGGGATTGGTGGCTACACCTTC	CASGSGTGIGGYTF
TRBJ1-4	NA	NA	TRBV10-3	TGTGCCATCAGTGAAGGAGGATTCACTAATGAAAAACTGTTTTTT	CAISEGGFTNEKLFF